This T cell receptor (beta chain) appears in the sequencing data of a study of T cells after yellow fever vaccination. Study-level background: Each low-cell-number fraction was prepared by means of SMART-Seq v4 Ultra Low Input. General study points: Abundant bulk-population clonotypes could contaminate the FACS-sorted repertoires. Clonotype sharing between CD4 and CD8 compartments was small.

TCRdb reprocessed the 5' RACE reads with MiXCR, giving one entry per CDR3 protein. This sample has hundreds of thousands of distinct CDR3 sequences, with roughly 3.5% found just once. This clonotype has ten or more counts. What it binds is not known. The CDR3 consists of 13 residues. In germline, CDR1 is SGHDT, CDR2 YYEEEE. Trimming stripped 6 bases from V and 1 base from J, with 7 bases between. The V call is TRBV5-6, the J call TRBJ1-4, with no clear D. This clonotype was obtained from a man aged 18 to 35 who received the YFV17D yellow fever vaccine. The specimen comprised PBMCs, sampled on the day of the yellow fever booster vaccination. The CDR3 DNA reads TGTGCCAGCAATCGCAGAACTAATGAAAAACTGTTTTTT. Encoded protein: CASNRRTNEKLFF.